The clone carrying this T cell receptor beta chain was seen a single time. Sequencing was performed with immunoSEQ multiplex PCR; in TCRdb, only in-frame clones are kept and a portion is missing. The repertoire has 20,000 to 25,000 clones, around 76% of them found once; the top ten carry 7.5% to 10%. The sample originates from a study of OX40 agonist ivuxolimab in advanced cancers. Study information: Six ivuxolimab dose levels, 0.01 to 10 mg/kg, were given intravenously every 2 weeks. Eligibility admitted prior anti-PD-1, anti-PD-L1 or anti-CTLA-4 therapy; 35% to 40% had some.

This CDR3 comprises 16 residues. Germline V lookup: CDR1 SEHNR, CDR2 FQNEAQ (reference sequence). With 5 bases clipped from V and 3 bases from J, the junction kept 8 bases outside the gene matches. The source was CD4+ or CD8+ T cells sorted from blood, collected in a trial of the OX40 agonist ivuxolimab. V is TRBV7-9 and J is TRBJ2-7; 12 bases agree with TRBD2. The sequence derives from an adult with an advanced solid tumor such as melanoma, head and neck, liver or kidney cancer. The CDR3 reads CASSTGLAGSLYEQYF. CDR3 nucleotide sequence: TGTGCCAGCAGCACCGGACTAGCGGGGTCTCTCTACGAGCAGTACTTC.